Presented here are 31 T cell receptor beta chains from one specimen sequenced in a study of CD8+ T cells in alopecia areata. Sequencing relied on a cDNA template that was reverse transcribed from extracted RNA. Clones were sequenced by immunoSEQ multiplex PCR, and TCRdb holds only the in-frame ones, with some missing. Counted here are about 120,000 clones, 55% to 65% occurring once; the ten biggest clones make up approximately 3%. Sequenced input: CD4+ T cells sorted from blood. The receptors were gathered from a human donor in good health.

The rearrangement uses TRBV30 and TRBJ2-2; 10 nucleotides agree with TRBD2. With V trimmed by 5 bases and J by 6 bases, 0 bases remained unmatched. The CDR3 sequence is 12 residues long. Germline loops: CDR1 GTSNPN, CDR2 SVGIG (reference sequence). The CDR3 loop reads CAWGLAAGELFF. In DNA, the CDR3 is TGTGCCTGGGGACTAGCGGCCGGGGAGCTGTTTTTT. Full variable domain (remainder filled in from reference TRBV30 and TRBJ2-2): SQTIHQWPATLVQPVGSPLSLECTVEGTSNPNLYWYRQAAGRGLQLLFYSVGIGQISSEVPQNLSASRPQDRQFILSSKKLLLSDSGFYLCAWGLAAGELFFGEGSRLTVL.

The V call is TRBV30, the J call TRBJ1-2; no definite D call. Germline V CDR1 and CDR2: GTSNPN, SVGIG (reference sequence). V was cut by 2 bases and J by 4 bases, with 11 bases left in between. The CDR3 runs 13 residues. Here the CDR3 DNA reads TGTGCCTGGAGTTCTTCACACACCTATGGCTACACCTTC. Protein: CAWSSSHTYGYTF. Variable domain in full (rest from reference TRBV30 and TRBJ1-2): SQTIHQWPATLVQPVGSPLSLECTVEGTSNPNLYWYRQAAGRGLQLLFYSVGIGQISSEVPQNLSASRPQDRQFILSSKKLLLSDSGFYLCAWSSSHTYGYTFGSGTRLTVV.

The chain's CDR3 is CASSPTSGGPTYNEQFF. In DNA form, the CDR3 reads TGTGCCAGCAGCCCAACTAGCGGGGGGCCGACCTACAATGAGCAGTTCTTC. The rearrangement links TRBV9 to TRBJ2-1, with 12 bases that match TRBD2. J lost 2 bases, V lost 4 bases, and 7 bases had no gene match. The CDR3 runs to 17 residues. Germline assignment: CDR1 SGDLS and CDR2 YYNGEE. The full variable domain, its missing parts supplied by reference TRBV9 and TRBJ2-1, is DSGVTQTPKHLITATGQRVTLRCSPRSGDLSVYWYQQSLDQGLQFLIQYYNGEERAKGNILERFSAQQFPDLHSELNLSSLELGDSALYFCASSPTSGGPTYNEQFFGPGTRLTVL.

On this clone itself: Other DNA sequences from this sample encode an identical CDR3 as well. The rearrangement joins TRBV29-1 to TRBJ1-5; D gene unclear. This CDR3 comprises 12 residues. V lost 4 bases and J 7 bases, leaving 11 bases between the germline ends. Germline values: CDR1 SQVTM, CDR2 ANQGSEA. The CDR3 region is CSVGPAGQPQHF. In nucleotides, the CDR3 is TGCAGCGTTGGGCCCGCCGGCCAGCCCCAGCATTTT.

The CDR3 sequence: CATSGGRQIYNEQFF. For the CDR3, the DNA is TGTGCCACCAGCGGTGGGCGGCAGATCTACAATGAGCAGTTCTTC. J is TRBJ2-1 and V is TRBV15; D uncertain. Deletions cut 5 bases from V and 3 bases from J, with 14 bases between. The germline CDR1 and CDR2 sequences are LNHNV and YYDKDF (reference sequence). The CDR3 runs 15 residues.

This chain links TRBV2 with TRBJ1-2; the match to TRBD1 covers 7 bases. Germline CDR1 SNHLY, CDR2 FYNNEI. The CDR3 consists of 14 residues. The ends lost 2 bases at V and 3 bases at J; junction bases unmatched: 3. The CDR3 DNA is TGTGCCAGCAGTGAAAAGGGGGCGGACTATGGCTACACCTTC. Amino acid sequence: CASSEKGADYGYTF.

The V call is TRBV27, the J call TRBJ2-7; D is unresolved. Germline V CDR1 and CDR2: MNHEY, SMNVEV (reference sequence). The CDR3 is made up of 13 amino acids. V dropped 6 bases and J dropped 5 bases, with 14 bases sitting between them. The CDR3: CASRDNRAHEQYF. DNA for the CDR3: TGTGCCAGCAGAGACAATAGGGCCCACGAGCAGTACTTC.

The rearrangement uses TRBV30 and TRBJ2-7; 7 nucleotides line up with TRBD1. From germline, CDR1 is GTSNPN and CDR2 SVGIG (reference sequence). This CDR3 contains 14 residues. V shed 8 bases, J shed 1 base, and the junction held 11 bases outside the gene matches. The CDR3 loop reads CAIKQGKGSYEQYF. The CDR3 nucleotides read TGTGCCATAAAACAGGGGAAAGGTTCCTACGAGCAGTACTTC.

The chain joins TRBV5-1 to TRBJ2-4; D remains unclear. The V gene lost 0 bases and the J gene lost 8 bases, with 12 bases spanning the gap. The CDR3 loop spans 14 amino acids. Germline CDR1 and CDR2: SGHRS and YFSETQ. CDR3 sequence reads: CASSLGTSSDIQYF. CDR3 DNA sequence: TGCGCCAGCAGCTTGGGAACATCCTCGGACATTCAGTACTTC.

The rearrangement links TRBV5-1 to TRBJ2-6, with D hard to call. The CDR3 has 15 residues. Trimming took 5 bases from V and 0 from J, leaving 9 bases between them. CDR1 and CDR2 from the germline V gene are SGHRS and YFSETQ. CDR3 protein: CASSRTDSGANVLTF. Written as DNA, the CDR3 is TGCGCCAGCAGTCGTACAGACTCTGGGGCCAACGTCCTGACTTTC.

In DNA form, the CDR3 reads TGTGCCAGCAGCCCGGGACAGGGGGCGGACTATGGCTACACCTTC. Its protein is CASSPGQGADYGYTF. The rearrangement links TRBV4-2 to TRBJ1-2; 12 bases align to TRBD1. With 4 bases clipped from V and 3 bases from J, the junction kept 3 bases outside the gene matches. This CDR3 spans 15 amino acids. Germline CDR1 is LGHNA and CDR2 is YNFKEQ.

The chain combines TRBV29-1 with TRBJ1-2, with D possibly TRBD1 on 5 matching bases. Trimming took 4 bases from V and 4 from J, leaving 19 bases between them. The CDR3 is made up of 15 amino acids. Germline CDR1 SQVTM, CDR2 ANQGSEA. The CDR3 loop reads CSVVRLLGGFYGYTF. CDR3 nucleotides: TGCAGCGTTGTTCGGCTCTTGGGGGGGTTCTATGGCTACACCTTC. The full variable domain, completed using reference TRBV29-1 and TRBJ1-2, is SAVISQKPSRDICQRGTSLTIQCQVDSQVTMMFWYRQQPGQSLTLIATANQGSEATYESGFVIDKFPISRPNLTFSTLTVSNMSPEDSSIYLCSVVRLLGGFYGYTFGSGTRLTVV.

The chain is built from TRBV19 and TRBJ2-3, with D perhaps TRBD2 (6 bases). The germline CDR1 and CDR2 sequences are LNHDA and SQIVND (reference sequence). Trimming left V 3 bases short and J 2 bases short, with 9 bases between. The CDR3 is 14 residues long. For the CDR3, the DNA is TGTGCCAGTAGTATCGGAGGGAACACAGATACGCAGTATTTT. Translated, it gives CASSIGGNTDTQYF.

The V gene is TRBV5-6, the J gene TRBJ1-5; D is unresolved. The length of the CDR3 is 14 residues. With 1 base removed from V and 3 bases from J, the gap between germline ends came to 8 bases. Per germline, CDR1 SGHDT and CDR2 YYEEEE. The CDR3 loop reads CASSLLNTNQPQHF. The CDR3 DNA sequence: TGTGCCAGCAGCTTGTTGAATACCAATCAGCCCCAGCATTTT.

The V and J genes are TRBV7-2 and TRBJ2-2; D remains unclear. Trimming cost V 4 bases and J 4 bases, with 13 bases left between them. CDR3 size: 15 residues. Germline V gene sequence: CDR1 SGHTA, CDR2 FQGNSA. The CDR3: CASSSNLWITGELFF. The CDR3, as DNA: TGTGCCAGCAGCTCAAATCTATGGATCACCGGGGAGCTGTTTTTT.

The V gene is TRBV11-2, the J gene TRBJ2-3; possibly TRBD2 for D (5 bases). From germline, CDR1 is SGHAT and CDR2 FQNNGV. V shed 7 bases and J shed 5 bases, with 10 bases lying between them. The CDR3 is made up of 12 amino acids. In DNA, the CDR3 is TGTGCCAGCACCACCCGGGGAGATACGCAGTATTTT. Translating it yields CASTTRGDTQYF.

CDR3: CASSQDPPTGGRNIQYF. DNA of the CDR3: TGCGCCAGCAGCCAAGATCCCCCGACAGGGGGCAGGAACATTCAGTACTTC. This rearrangement joins TRBV4-1 to TRBJ2-4; 10 nucleotides line up with TRBD1. Germline assignment: CDR1 MGHRA and CDR2 YSYEKL. There are 17 residues in the CDR3. J was trimmed by 7 bases and V by 0 bases; bases with no gene match: 9.

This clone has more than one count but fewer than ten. CDR3 in amino acids: CSVEHGAGGPQDTQYF. The CDR3 nucleotides are TGCAGCGTTGAACACGGAGCGGGGGGGCCTCAGGATACGCAGTATTTT. J is TRBJ2-3 and V is TRBV29-1; 10 positions agree with TRBD2. The germline V gene encodes CDR1 SQVTM and CDR2 ANQGSEA. CDR3 length: 16 amino acids. Trimming took 2 bases from V and 6 from J; bases not matched to a gene: 11.

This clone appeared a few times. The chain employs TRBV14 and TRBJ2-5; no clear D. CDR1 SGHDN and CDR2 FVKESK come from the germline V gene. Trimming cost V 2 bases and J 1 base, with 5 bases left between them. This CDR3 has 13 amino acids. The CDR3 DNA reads TGTGCCAGCAGCCAAAACAGCCAAGAGACCCAGTACTTC. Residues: CASSQNSQETQYF.

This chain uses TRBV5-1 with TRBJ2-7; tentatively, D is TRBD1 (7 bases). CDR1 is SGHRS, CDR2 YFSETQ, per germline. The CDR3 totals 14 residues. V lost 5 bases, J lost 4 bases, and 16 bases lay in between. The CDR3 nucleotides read TGCGCCAGCAGTTTCGGGCAGGGGGGATACGAGCAGTACTTC. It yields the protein CASSFGQGGYEQYF.

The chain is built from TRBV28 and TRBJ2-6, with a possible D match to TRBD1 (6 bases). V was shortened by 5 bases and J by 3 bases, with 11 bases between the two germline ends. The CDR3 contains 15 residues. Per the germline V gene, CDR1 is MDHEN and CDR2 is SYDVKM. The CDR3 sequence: CASSLGGVGANVLTF. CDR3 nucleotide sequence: TGTGCCAGCAGTCTTGGGGGCGTTGGGGCCAACGTCCTGACTTTC.

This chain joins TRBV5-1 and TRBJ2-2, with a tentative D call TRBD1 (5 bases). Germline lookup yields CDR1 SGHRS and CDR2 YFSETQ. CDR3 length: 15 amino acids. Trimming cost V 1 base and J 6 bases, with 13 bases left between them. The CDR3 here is CASSLLPGIAGELFF. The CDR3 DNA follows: TGCGCCAGCAGCTTGTTGCCAGGGATTGCCGGGGAGCTGTTTTTT.

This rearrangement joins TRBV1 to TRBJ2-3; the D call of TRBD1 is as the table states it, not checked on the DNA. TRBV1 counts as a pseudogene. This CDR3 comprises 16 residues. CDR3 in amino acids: CTSSRTGTFEADTQYF. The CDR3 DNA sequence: TGCACCAGCAGCCGAACGGGGACATTCGAGGCAGATACGCAGTATTTT.

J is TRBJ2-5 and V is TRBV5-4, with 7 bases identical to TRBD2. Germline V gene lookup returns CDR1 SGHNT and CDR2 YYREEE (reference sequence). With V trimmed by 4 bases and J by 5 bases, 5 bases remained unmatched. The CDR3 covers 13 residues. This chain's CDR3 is CASSPGLWETQYF. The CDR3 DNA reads TGTGCCAGCAGCCCGGGACTATGGGAGACCCAGTACTTC.

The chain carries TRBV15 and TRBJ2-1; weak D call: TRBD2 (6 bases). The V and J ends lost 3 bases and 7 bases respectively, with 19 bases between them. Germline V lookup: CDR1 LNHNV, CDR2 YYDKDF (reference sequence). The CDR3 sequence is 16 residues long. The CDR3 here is CATSRSRDSRSNEQFF. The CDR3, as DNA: TGTGCCACCAGCAGGTCCCGGGACTCCCGTTCAAATGAGCAGTTCTTC.

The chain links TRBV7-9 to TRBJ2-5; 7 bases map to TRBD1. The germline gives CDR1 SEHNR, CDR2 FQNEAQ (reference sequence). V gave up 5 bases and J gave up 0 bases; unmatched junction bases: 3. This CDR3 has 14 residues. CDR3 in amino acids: CASSPTGYQETQYF. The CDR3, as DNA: TGTGCCAGCAGCCCGACAGGGTACCAAGAGACCCAGTACTTC.

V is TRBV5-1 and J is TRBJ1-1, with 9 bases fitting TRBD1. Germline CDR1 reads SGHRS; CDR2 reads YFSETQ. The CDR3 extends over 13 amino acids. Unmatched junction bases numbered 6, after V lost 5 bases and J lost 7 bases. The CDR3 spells CASRETGGYEAFF. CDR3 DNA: TGCGCCAGCAGGGAGACAGGGGGATATGAAGCTTTCTTT.

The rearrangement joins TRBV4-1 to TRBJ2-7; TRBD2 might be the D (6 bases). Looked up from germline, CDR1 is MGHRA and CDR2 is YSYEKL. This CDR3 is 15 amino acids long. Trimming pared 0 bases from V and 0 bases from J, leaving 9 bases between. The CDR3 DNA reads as TGCGCCAGCAGCCAAGAGGCCGGGAGCTCCTACGAGCAGTACTTC. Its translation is CASSQEAGSSYEQYF.

CDR3 residues: CATRTTYNSPLHF. The DNA for the CDR3 is TGTGCCACCCGGACCACCTATAATTCACCCCTCCACTTT. The V call is TRBV27, the J call TRBJ1-6; D is undetermined. Trimming removed 10 bases at V and 2 bases at J, with 9 bases between. Germline assignment: CDR1 MNHEY and CDR2 SMNVEV (reference sequence). The CDR3 is 13 amino acids.

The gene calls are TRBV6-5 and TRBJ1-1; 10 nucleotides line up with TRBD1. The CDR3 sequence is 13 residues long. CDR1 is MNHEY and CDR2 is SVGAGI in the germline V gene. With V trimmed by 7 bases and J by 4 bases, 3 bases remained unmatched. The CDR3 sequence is CASIRTGGTEAFF. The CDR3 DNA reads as TGTGCCAGCATCAGGACAGGGGGCACTGAAGCTTTCTTT.

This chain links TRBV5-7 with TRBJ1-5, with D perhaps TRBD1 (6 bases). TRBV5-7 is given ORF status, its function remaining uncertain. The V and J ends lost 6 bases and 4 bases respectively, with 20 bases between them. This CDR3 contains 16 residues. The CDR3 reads CASITRRGLRNQPQHF. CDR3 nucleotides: TGTGCCAGCATCACTCGTCGGGGGCTTCGGAATCAGCCCCAGCATTTT.